This is a list of T cell receptor beta chains from one sample in a study of radiotherapy plus CTLA-4 blockade in lung cancer. TCRdb's copy holds only in-frame clones and misses some; the assay was immunoSEQ multiplex PCR. Here the sample spans approximately 100,000 clones, over 75% being singletons. The starting material was peripheral blood, obtained from a patient treated with radiotherapy plus ipilimumab. The receptors were gathered from a human donor with non-small cell lung cancer that progressed on radiotherapy plus ipilimumab. Some clones in this sample may be carry-over from other donors' samples. The CDR3 runs from the conserved cysteine through the conserved F or W. The D gene is left open where the match is weak. Size is stated for part of the rows, as once, few or many counts, or as a class when the clone is expanded.

V gene,clone size,J gene,D gene,CDR3 protein,CDR3 DNA
TRBV11-2,NA,TRBJ2-1,TRBD1,CASSSTGGSYNEQFF,TGTGCCAGCAGCTCAACAGGGGGATCCTACAATGAGCAGTTCTTC
TRBV7-2,NA,TRBJ2-1,TRBD2,CASSRVGTSGGYNEQFF,TGTGCCAGCAGCCGAGTAGGGACTAGCGGGGGGTACAATGAGCAGTTCTTC
TRBV28,NA,TRBJ1-2,NA,CASTRTAYYGYTF,TGTGCCAGCACTCGAACAGCCTACTATGGCTACACCTTC
TRBV5-1,NA,TRBJ2-3,NA,CASSPHTSDTQYF,TGCGCCAGCAGCCCACACACTTCGGATACGCAGTATTTT
TRBV30,NA,TRBJ2-3,TRBD2,CAWSRLAGGLSSTDTQYF,TGTGCCTGGAGTAGACTAGCGGGGGGCCTATCTAGCACAGATACGCAGTATTTT
TRBV30,NA,TRBJ1-1,NA,CASDRHGLMNTEAFF,TGTGCCTCGGACAGACACGGACTCATGAACACTGAAGCTTTCTTT
TRBV29-1,NA,TRBJ1-2,TRBD1,CSLDRGAVGYTF,TGCAGCCTGGACAGGGGAGCCGTCGGCTACACCTTC
TRBV5-1,once,TRBJ2-3,TRBD1,CASSIPRGQGGTDTQYF,TGCGCCAGCAGCATACCCAGGGGGCAAGGGGGCACAGATACGCAGTATTTT
TRBV6-6,NA,TRBJ1-2,NA,CASSYSSGWGDGYTF,TGTGCCAGCAGTTACTCGTCCGGGTGGGGGGATGGCTACACCTTC
TRBV7-9,NA,TRBJ1-4,NA,CASSLGGPEKLFF,TGTGCCAGCAGCTTAGGGGGGCCTGAAAAACTGTTTTTT
TRBV4-3,few,TRBJ2-3,NA,CASSQEATSARQYF,TGCGCCAGCAGCCAAGAGGCTACTAGTGCTCGGCAGTATTTT
TRBV11-2,few,TRBJ1-6,TRBD1,CASSLRQGGSSYNSPLHF,TGTGCCAGCAGCTTACGACAGGGGGGGAGCTCCTATAATTCACCCCTCCACTTT
TRBV21-1,NA,TRBJ2-6,NA,CASSTHRGSGANVLTF,TGTGCCAGCAGCACACACAGGGGGTCGGGGGCCAACGTCCTGACTTTC
TRBV7-9,NA,TRBJ2-5,NA,CASSQNQGRETQYF,TGTGCCAGCAGCCAGAACCAGGGGCGGGAGACCCAGTACTTC
TRBV28,NA,TRBJ1-2,NA,CASSGLGGLNTF,TGTGCCAGCAGTGGGCTGGGGGGGCTGAACACCTTC
TRBV5-1,NA,TRBJ2-1,TRBD2,CASSLDVGERGEQFF,TGCGCCAGCAGCTTGGATGTCGGGGAGCGGGGGGAGCAGTTCTTC
TRBV4-2,NA,TRBJ2-3,NA,CASSRNPRGTDTQYF,TGTGCCAGCAGCCGTAACCCCCGGGGTACAGATACGCAGTATTTT
TRBV7-3,NA,TRBJ2-5,NA,CASSLTVSRNLGGQETQYF,TGTGCCAGCAGCTTAACAGTGTCCCGAAATTTGGGGGGCCAAGAGACCCAGTACTTC
TRBV14,NA,TRBJ2-7,NA,CASSQEFGGHRTSAEQYF,TGTGCCAGCAGCCAAGAATTTGGGGGACACCGGACCTCCGCCGAGCAGTACTTC
TRBV10-1,few,TRBJ2-7,TRBD1,CASRRTGSSYEQYF,TGCGCCAGCAGGAGGACAGGGAGCTCCTACGAGCAGTACTTC
TRBV27,once,TRBJ2-1,NA,CASSYLSGPNNEQFF,TGTGCCAGCAGTTACCTTAGCGGCCCGAACAATGAGCAGTTCTTC
TRBV2,NA,TRBJ2-1,TRBD1,CASNRDRVGDNEQFF,TGTGCCAGCAACCGGGACAGGGTGGGGGACAATGAGCAGTTCTTC
TRBV7-3,NA,TRBJ2-2,TRBD2,CATGRGVGELFF,TGTGCCACGGGGAGGGGAGTCGGGGAGCTGTTTTTT
TRBV7-2,once,TRBJ1-1,NA,CASSSQGNTEAFF,TGTGCCAGCAGCTCACAGGGGAACACTGAAGCTTTCTTT
TRBV7-2,few,TRBJ1-4,NA,CASGVPATNEKLFF,TGTGCCAGCGGGGTCCCTGCAACTAATGAAAAACTGTTTTTT
TRBV4-3,NA,TRBJ1-1,TRBD1,CASSQDGTVYEAFF,TGCGCCAGCAGCCAAGATGGGACAGTCTATGAAGCTTTCTTT
TRBV6-5,NA,TRBJ1-5,NA,CASSSKNSNQPQHF,TGTGCCAGCAGTTCCAAAAATAGCAATCAGCCCCAGCATTTT
TRBV6-5,NA,TRBJ2-6,NA,CASSLVGSGANVLTF,TGTGCCAGCAGTCTCGTGGGATCTGGGGCCAACGTCCTGACTTTC